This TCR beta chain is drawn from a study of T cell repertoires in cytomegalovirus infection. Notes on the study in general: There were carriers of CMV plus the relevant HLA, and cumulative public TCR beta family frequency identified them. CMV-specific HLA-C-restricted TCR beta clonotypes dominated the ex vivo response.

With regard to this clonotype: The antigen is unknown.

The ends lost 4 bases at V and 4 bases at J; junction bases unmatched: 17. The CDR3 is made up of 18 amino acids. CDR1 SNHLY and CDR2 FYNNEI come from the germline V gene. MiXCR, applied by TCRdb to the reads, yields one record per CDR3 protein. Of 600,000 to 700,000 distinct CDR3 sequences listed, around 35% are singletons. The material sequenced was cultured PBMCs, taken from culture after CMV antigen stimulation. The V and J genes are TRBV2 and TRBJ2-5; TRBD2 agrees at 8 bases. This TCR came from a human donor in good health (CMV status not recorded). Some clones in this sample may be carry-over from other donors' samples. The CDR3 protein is CASSVPQRELAWGETQYF. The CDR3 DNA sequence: TGTGCCAGCAGTGTTCCTCAGCGGGAGCTCGCATGGGGAGAGACCCAGTACTTC. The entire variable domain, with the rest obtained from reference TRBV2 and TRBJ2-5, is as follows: EPEVTQTPSHQVTQMGQEVILRCVPISNHLYFYWYRQILGQKVEFLVSFYNNEISEKSEIFDDQFSVERPDGSNFTLKIRSTKLEDSAMYFCASSVPQRELAWGETQYFGPGTRLLVL.